The entry below gives a single TCR beta chain sequence along with its context. A single base separates this from a much larger clone, so it may be a read error. This sample was included in a study of blood T cell repertoires in COVID-19. Assay: immunoSEQ multiplex PCR; the TCRdb copy retains only in-frame clones and omits some. The table lists about 500,000 clones, 85% to 90% of them singletons. The TCR sequence derives from a woman aged 45 to 65 with COVID-19, enrolled during active disease. Source material: peripheral blood.

The CDR3 region is CASSIGLAGGTDTQYF. The DNA for the CDR3 is TGTGCCAGCAGCATAGGACTAGCGGGGGGCACAGATACGCAGTATTTT. The chain is built from TRBV5-5 and TRBJ2-3; 13 bases are shared with TRBD2. This CDR3 contains 16 residues. Germline CDR1 SGHKS, CDR2 YYEKEE (reference sequence). V lost 4 bases, J lost 1 base, and 3 bases stayed unmatched.